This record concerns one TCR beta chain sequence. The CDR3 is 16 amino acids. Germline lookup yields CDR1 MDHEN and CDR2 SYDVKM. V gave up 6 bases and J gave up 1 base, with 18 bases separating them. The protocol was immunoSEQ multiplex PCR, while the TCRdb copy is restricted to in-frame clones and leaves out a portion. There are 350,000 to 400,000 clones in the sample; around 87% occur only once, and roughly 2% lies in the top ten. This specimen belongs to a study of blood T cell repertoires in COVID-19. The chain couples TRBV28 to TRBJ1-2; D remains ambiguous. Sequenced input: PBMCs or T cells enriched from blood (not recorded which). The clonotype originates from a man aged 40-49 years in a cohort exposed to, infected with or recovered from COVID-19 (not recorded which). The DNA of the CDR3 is TGTGCCAGCAGCAACACCGGGGTAGAAGGTAACTATGGCTACACCTTC. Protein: CASSNTGVEGNYGYTF.